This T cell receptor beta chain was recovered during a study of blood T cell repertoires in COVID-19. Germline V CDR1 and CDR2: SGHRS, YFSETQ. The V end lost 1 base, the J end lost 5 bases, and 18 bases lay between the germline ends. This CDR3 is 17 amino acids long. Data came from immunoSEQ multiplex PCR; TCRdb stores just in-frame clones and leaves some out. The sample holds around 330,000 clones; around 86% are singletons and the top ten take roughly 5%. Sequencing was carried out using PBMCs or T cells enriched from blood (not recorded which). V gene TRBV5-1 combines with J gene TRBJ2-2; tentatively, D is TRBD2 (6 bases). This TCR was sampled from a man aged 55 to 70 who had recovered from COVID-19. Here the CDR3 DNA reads TGCGCCAGCAGCTTGACGTCGCTAGCGAGGCTTACCGGGGAGCTGTTTTTT. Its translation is CASSLTSLARLTGELFF.